These 24 T cell receptor beta chains share one sample of origin, sequenced in a study of radiotherapy plus CTLA-4 blockade in lung cancer. Clones were sequenced by immunoSEQ multiplex PCR, and TCRdb holds only the in-frame ones, with some missing. Of roughly 98,000 clones listed, about four fifths are singletons. Sequencing used peripheral blood, obtained from a patient treated with radiotherapy plus ipilimumab. All receptors come from a human donor with non-small cell lung cancer that progressed on radiotherapy plus ipilimumab.

The chain is built from TRBV5-5 and TRBJ2-7; D gene unclear. The CDR3 has 15 amino acids. Trimming left V 0 bases short and J 2 bases short, with 12 bases between. Per germline, CDR1 SGHKS and CDR2 YYEKEE (reference sequence). The chain's CDR3 is CASSLAPSRTYEQYF. DNA for the CDR3: TGTGCCAGCAGCTTGGCCCCCTCCAGAACCTACGAGCAGTACTTC.

The chain has TRBV6-5 and TRBJ1-1; possibly TRBD1 for D (5 bases). Germline V gene lookup returns CDR1 MNHEY and CDR2 SVGAGI. The V end lost 6 bases, the J end lost 7 bases, and 18 bases lay between the germline ends. This CDR3 has 14 amino acids. The CDR3 bases are TGTGCCAGCAGCCCCACAAACCCAGGGCTTGAAGCTTTCTTT. Amino acid sequence: CASSPTNPGLEAFF.

The chain carries TRBV6-6 and TRBJ1-1; D unclear. Germline assignment: CDR1 MNHNY and CDR2 SVGAGI (reference sequence). Deletions cut 7 bases from V and 3 bases from J, with 9 bases between. CDR3 size: 12 residues. This chain's CDR3 is CASISAYTEAFF. Here the CDR3 DNA reads TGTGCCAGCATTTCGGCCTACACTGAAGCTTTCTTT.

Comment on this clone: This sample includes further DNA sequences coding for the same CDR3. J is TRBJ1-1 and V is TRBV5-1, with 7 bases lining up with TRBD1. The germline gives CDR1 SGHRS, CDR2 YFSETQ. CDR3 length equals 15 residues. After removal of 2 bases from V and 2 bases from J, the junction contained 6 bases not matched to a gene. This CDR3 is CASSLTGAVNTEAFF. CDR3 nucleotides: TGCGCCAGCAGCTTAACAGGGGCGGTTAACACTGAAGCTTTCTTT.

V gene TRBV30 combines with J gene TRBJ1-4, with D possibly being TRBD1 (5 bases). From germline, CDR1 is GTSNPN and CDR2 SVGIG (reference sequence). This CDR3 comprises 10 residues. Written as DNA, the CDR3 is TGTGCGGGGGGGGATGAAAAACTGTTTTTT. It encodes CAGGDEKLFF.

This chain uses TRBV18 with TRBJ1-3; TRBD1 might be the D (6 bases). The CDR3 totals 17 residues. Trimming left V 4 bases short and J 0 bases short, with 16 bases between. Germline lookup yields CDR1 KGHSH and CDR2 LQKENI. For the CDR3, the DNA is TGTGCCAGCTCACTCTTACAGGCAGGGGACTCTGGAAACACCATATATTTT. Translated: CASSLLQAGDSGNTIYF.

The chain links TRBV29-1 to TRBJ2-7, with D perhaps being TRBD1 or TRBD2 (5 bases each). The CDR3 covers 13 residues. Between the trimmed V and J ends, which lost 6 bases and 0 bases, there was a span of 12 bases. CDR1 is SQVTM, CDR2 ANQGSEA, per germline. CDR3 DNA sequence: TGCAGCGTGGAAACAGGACTCTCCTACGAGCAGTACTTC. Its protein product is CSVETGLSYEQYF.

The chain carries TRBV2 and TRBJ1-5, with D tentatively TRBD1 (5 bases). This CDR3 has 14 residues. CDR1 and CDR2 (germline): SNHLY, FYNNEI. The V end was cut by 2 bases, the J end by 7 bases, with 12 bases between. The CDR3 sequence: CASSEKSGVQPQHF. CDR3 DNA sequence: TGTGCCAGCAGTGAAAAGTCGGGGGTACAGCCCCAGCATTTT.

A single count supports this clone. The chain combines TRBV7-9 with TRBJ1-4, with 9 nucleotides matching TRBD1. Germline CDR1 and CDR2: SEHNR and FQNEAQ (reference sequence). The CDR3 totals 15 residues. J was trimmed by 5 bases and V by 3 bases; bases with no gene match: 4. This CDR3 reads CASSLAGTGNEKLFF. The CDR3 DNA is TGTGCCAGCAGCTTGGCCGGGACAGGGAATGAAAAACTGTTTTTT.

The chain joins TRBV19 to TRBJ1-3, with D hard to call. Germline V gene lookup returns CDR1 LNHDA and CDR2 SQIVND (reference sequence). Trimming pared 7 bases from V and 2 bases from J, leaving 12 bases between. CDR3 size: 14 residues. This chain's CDR3 is CASTSTKPGNTIYF. The CDR3 nucleotides are TGTGCCAGTACCTCCACAAAACCTGGAAACACCATATATTTT.

This rearrangement joins TRBV7-9 to TRBJ2-1, with a possible D match to TRBD2 (6 bases). This CDR3 has 14 amino acids. The germline gives CDR1 SEHNR, CDR2 FQNEAQ (reference sequence). With 3 bases removed from V and 0 bases from J, the gap between germline ends came to 6 bases. The CDR3 sequence: CASSFGSSYNEQFF. The CDR3 region has the DNA TGTGCCAGCAGCTTCGGGAGCTCCTACAATGAGCAGTTCTTC. Complete variable domain (other parts from reference TRBV7-9 and TRBJ2-1): DTGVSQNPRHKITKRGQNVTFRCDPISEHNRLYWYRQTLGQGPEFLTYFQNEAQLEKSRLLSDRFSAERPKGSFSTLEIQRTEQGDSAMYLCASSFGSSYNEQFFGPGTRLTVL.

The chain recombines TRBV6-1 with TRBJ2-7; the match to TRBD2 covers 8 bases. There are 14 residues in the CDR3. Trimming removed 8 bases from V and 6 bases from J; junction bases left unmatched: 12. CDR1 is MNHNS, CDR2 SASEGT, per germline. The CDR3 sequence is CASRLLREGTEQYF. CDR3 nucleotide sequence: TGTGCCAGCCGGTTGTTACGGGAGGGGACCGAGCAGTACTTC.

The V gene is TRBV6-5, the J gene TRBJ1-2; 8 positions agree with TRBD1. The V gene's germline CDR1 is MNHEY and CDR2 SVGAGI. The CDR3 is 14 amino acids. J was trimmed by 4 bases and V by 5 bases; bases with no gene match: 6. The CDR3 nucleotides are TGTGCCAGCAGTCCGAGGACAGGGAGCTATGGCTACACCTTC. Amino acids: CASSPRTGSYGYTF.

The chain is built from TRBV15 and TRBJ1-6, with D possibly TRBD1 on 5 matching bases. Germline CDR1 LNHNV, CDR2 YYDKDF (reference sequence). Deletions cut 4 bases from V and 8 bases from J, with 9 bases between. This CDR3 has 13 amino acids. The CDR3 here is CATSTRVDSPLHF. The CDR3 DNA sequence: TGTGCCACCAGCACCAGGGTAGATTCACCCCTCCACTTT.

The CDR3 loop reads CASSPPSQGMRYGYTF. The CDR3 bases are TGTGCCAGCTCACCACCCAGCCAGGGTATGCGGTATGGCTACACCTTC. The chain recombines TRBV18 with TRBJ1-2, with D perhaps TRBD1 (5 bases). Trimming left V 0 bases short and J 5 bases short, with 16 bases between. From germline, CDR1 is KGHSH and CDR2 LQKENI. The CDR3 is made up of 16 amino acids.

This clone occurred a few times. The CDR3 region has the DNA TGTGCCTGGAAACAGGGCAGGCCCCAAGAGACCCAGTACTTC. It codes for CAWKQGRPQETQYF. This chain links TRBV30 with TRBJ2-5; the D gene is possibly TRBD1 (6 bases). The CDR3 totals 14 residues. Trimming cost V 4 bases and J 1 base, with 13 bases left between them. CDR1 is GTSNPN and CDR2 is SVGIG in the germline V gene (reference sequence).

The genes are TRBV4-1 and TRBJ1-2; D uncertain. Germline values: CDR1 MGHRA, CDR2 YSYEKL. Trimming removed 0 bases from V and 4 bases from J, with 12 bases in between. The CDR3 totals 15 residues. The CDR3 protein is CASSQETSTAYGYTF. The DNA of the CDR3 is TGCGCCAGCAGCCAAGAAACCTCGACCGCCTATGGCTACACCTTC.

V is TRBV25-1 and J is TRBJ2-7; no reliable D call. Germline CDR1 is MGHDK and CDR2 is SYGVNS. CDR3 length: 11 residues. V was cut by 5 bases and J by 3 bases, with 5 bases left in between. CDR3 sequence: CASSLVYEQYF. The DNA for the CDR3 is TGTGCCAGCAGTTTGGTCTACGAGCAGTACTTC.

The gene calls are TRBV29-1 and TRBJ2-1; 8 bases agree with TRBD2. Germline loops: CDR1 SQVTM, CDR2 ANQGSEA. V lost 4 bases and J lost 4; bases outside the gene matches: 3. This CDR3 is built from 13 residues. CDR3 residues: CSVASGGYNEQFF. The CDR3 nucleotides are TGCAGCGTTGCTTCGGGGGGGTACAATGAGCAGTTCTTC.

This chain uses TRBV5-1 with TRBJ2-7; a possible D gene is TRBD2 (7 bases). The germline gives CDR1 SGHRS, CDR2 YFSETQ. Trimming stripped 4 bases from V and 3 bases from J, with 14 bases between. CDR3 length: 14 residues. This CDR3 reads CASSHRDYDYEQYF. The CDR3 DNA follows: TGCGCCAGCAGCCACAGGGACTACGACTACGAGCAGTACTTC.

This clone was seen only once. The genes are TRBV28 and TRBJ2-1, with 10 bases lining up with TRBD2. With V trimmed by 4 bases and J by 7 bases, 7 bases remained unmatched. Germline V gene data show CDR1 as MDHEN and CDR2 as SYDVKM. There are 15 residues in the CDR3. In DNA, the CDR3 is TGTGCCAGCAGTTACCCAGCGGGGGGGAGGAATGAGCAGTTCTTC. Translation gives CASSYPAGGRNEQFF.

The chain combines TRBV4-2 with TRBJ1-4; D unclear. Germline V lookup: CDR1 LGHNA, CDR2 YNFKEQ. V gave up 0 bases and J gave up 4 bases, with 12 bases separating them. The CDR3 extends over 16 amino acids. DNA for the CDR3: TGTGCCAGCAGCCAAGAAGCCCTTTGGGATAATGAAAAACTGTTTTTT. Translating it yields CASSQEALWDNEKLFF.

CDR3 residues: CPPGGIAFF. CDR3 sequence (DNA): TGTCCACCGGGGGGGATCGCTTTCTTT. The rearrangement joins TRBV3-2 to TRBJ1-1. TRBV3-2 is shown as a pseudogene. The CDR3 is 9 amino acids.

To note about this clone: Different DNA sequences within this sample yield the same CDR3. This chain connects TRBV7-2 to TRBJ2-3, with D possibly being TRBD1 or TRBD2 (5 bases each). Germline lookup yields CDR1 SGHTA and CDR2 FQGNSA. Trimming removed 5 bases from V and 3 bases from J, with 12 bases in between. CDR3 length: 14 amino acids. CDR3 coding DNA: TGTGCCAGCAGCCGGGGACCCTTGACAGATACGCAGTATTTT. Its translation is CASSRGPLTDTQYF.